One sample yielded the 9 T cell receptor beta chains listed below, sequenced in a study of neurological immune-mediated disorders. TCRdb processed the 5' RACE reads anew with MiXCR; each CDR3 protein has one entry. Of tens of thousands of distinct CDR3 sequences in the sample, 4.5% to 6.5% were seen once. Sequencing input: PBMCs. These receptors were collected from a woman in her twenties or thirties with multiple sclerosis.

This clonotype appeared many times. The rearrangement links TRBV5-6 to TRBJ2-5; D remains ambiguous. This CDR3 has 11 amino acids. CDR1 and CDR2 from the germline V gene are SGHDT and YYEEEE. V lost 7 bases to trimming and J lost 5 bases, with 9 bases between them. The CDR3 sequence: CASGSRETQYF. The CDR3 DNA follows: TGTGCCAGCGGATCCAGGGAGACCCAGTACTTC.

In its sample, this clonotype was seen a few times. The V call is TRBV18, the J call TRBJ1-3; D is undetermined. The CDR3 runs to 11 residues. The germline V and J ends were trimmed by 6 bases and 4 bases, with 4 bases remaining between them. Germline loops: CDR1 KGHSH, CDR2 LQKENI. The CDR3 spells CASSWGNTIYF. CDR3 nucleotide sequence: TGTGCCAGCTCGTGGGGAAACACCATATATTTT.

Worth noting for this clonotype: The junction departs from germline at one end; a sequencing error may be responsible. J is TRBJ1-1 and V is TRBV20-1; no clear D. This CDR3 comprises 13 residues. Germline CDR1 DFQATT, CDR2 SNEGSKA (reference sequence). DNA of the CDR3: TGCAGTGATAGAGACACCTTCCGCACTGAAGCTTTCTTT. This sequence encodes CSDRDTFRTEAFF.

This clonotype was detected a few times. The V call is TRBV19, the J call TRBJ2-2; possible D gene TRBD1, 5 bases. CDR3 length: 12 amino acids. Deletions cut 1 base from V and 10 bases from J, with 7 bases between. CDR1 LNHDA and CDR2 SQIVND come from the germline V gene (reference sequence). CDR3 sequence (DNA): TGTGCCAGTAGTATAGGTGGGGCGGAGCTGTTTTTT. Protein sequence: CASSIGGAELFF.

The chain carries TRBV11-2 and TRBJ2-4, with 9 bases fitting TRBD1. Per the germline V gene, CDR1 is SGHAT and CDR2 is FQNNGV. This CDR3 contains 17 residues. V shed 7 bases and J 3 bases; nucleotides not matched to a gene: 13. The CDR3 coding sequence is TGTGCCAGCACGCGCCCCAGACAGGGGGTGGGCAAAAACATTCAGTACTTC. Translated, it gives CASTRPRQGVGKNIQYF.

This clonotype was observed at least ten times. The gene calls are TRBV12-3 or TRBV12-4 and TRBJ2-7, with 15 nucleotides matching TRBD2. CDR3 size: 17 residues. The trim removed 6 bases at V and 3 bases at J, leaving 9 bases unmatched. CDR3 loop: CASRSGLAGGPYYEQYF. In DNA, the CDR3 is TGTGCCAGCAGGAGCGGACTAGCGGGAGGGCCCTACTACGAGCAGTACTTC.

This clonotype was detected ten times or more. The chain has TRBV5-1 and TRBJ2-3, with 8 bases matching TRBD2. This CDR3 is built from 14 residues. CDR1 is SGHRS, CDR2 YFSETQ, per germline. J was trimmed by 3 bases and V by 5 bases; bases with no gene match: 5. CDR3 bases: TGCGCCAGCAGGGGACTAGGCGGGACAGATACGCAGTATTTT. Its protein is CASRGLGGTDTQYF.

This clonotype was picked up many times. The chain joins TRBV5-1 to TRBJ2-3; TRBD1 aligns across 9 bases. The germline V gene has CDR1 SGHRS and CDR2 YFSETQ. The V and J ends lost 1 base and 5 bases, in that order; junction bases with no gene match: 8. The CDR3 is 16 amino acids. CDR3 sequence (DNA): TGCGCCAGCAGCTTGCTGGGGACAGGGTTCGAAGATACGCAGTATTTT. Its translation: CASSLLGTGFEDTQYF.

This clonotype occurred a few times. The chain couples TRBV20-1 to TRBJ1-2; the match to TRBD1 covers 7 bases. The CDR3 covers 15 residues. After removal of 3 bases from V and 2 bases from J, the junction contained 9 bases not matched to a gene. The V gene's germline CDR1 is DFQATT and CDR2 SNEGSKA (reference sequence). CDR3 DNA: TGCAGTGCTAGTACTCGGGACAGTCCGAACTATGGCTACACCTTC. This gives the protein CSASTRDSPNYGYTF.